This T cell receptor (beta chain) was sequenced during a study of blood T cell repertoires in COVID-19. Background on the study: The samples span acute and convalescent COVID-19 from the United States, Italy and Spain.

The CDR3 spans 16 amino acids, including both terminal residues. Germline CDR1 and CDR2: MDHEN and SYDVKM. Authors' processing steps: Scientists estimated how many nucleated cells there were by amplifying reference gene primers. TCRdb's table, derived via immunoSEQ multiplex PCR, lists solely in-frame clones and lacks some. Clone size and V and J calls were adopted from that table, with D and trimming inferred from the DNA. Of roughly 190,000 clones listed, roughly 84% are singletons. Note on this clone: Because the CDR3's place on the DNA is in doubt, the DNA is left out and the CDR3 is given as listed by TCRdb.

The chain combines TRBV28 with TRBJ2-7; TRBD2, as called in the table, went unchecked against the DNA. Sequences were obtained from peripheral blood. The clonotype originates from a woman between 65 and 79 years old with COVID-19, enrolled during active disease. This CDR3 is CASSSSSRGLSYEQYF.